This T cell receptor (beta chain) was obtained from a study of response to subunit inactivated influenza vaccine. Findings and caveats of the study: It was the authors' suggestion that each seasonal influenza vaccination recruits few new T cells.

A remark on this clonotype: Antigen specificity is unknown.

TCRdb itself ran the RT-PCR reads through MiXCR, one entry per CDR3 protein. This sample yields roughly 780,000 distinct CDR3 sequences, of which roughly 18% are seen a single time; under 13% belongs to the top ten. This CDR3 contains 15 residues. The V gene lost 5 bases and the J gene lost 6 bases, with 17 bases spanning the gap. CDR1 is MDHEN and CDR2 is SYDVKM in the germline V gene. This receptor was taken from a man between 50 and 59 years old who received an inactivated influenza vaccine. The source material was PBMCs from blood, sampled 5 days after vaccination. The rearrangement links TRBV28 to TRBJ1-5, with D hard to call. DNA of the CDR3: TGTGCCAGCAGTGGGGAACATGAGGTCGCTCAGCCCCAGCATTTT. Translated, it gives CASSGEHEVAQPQHF.